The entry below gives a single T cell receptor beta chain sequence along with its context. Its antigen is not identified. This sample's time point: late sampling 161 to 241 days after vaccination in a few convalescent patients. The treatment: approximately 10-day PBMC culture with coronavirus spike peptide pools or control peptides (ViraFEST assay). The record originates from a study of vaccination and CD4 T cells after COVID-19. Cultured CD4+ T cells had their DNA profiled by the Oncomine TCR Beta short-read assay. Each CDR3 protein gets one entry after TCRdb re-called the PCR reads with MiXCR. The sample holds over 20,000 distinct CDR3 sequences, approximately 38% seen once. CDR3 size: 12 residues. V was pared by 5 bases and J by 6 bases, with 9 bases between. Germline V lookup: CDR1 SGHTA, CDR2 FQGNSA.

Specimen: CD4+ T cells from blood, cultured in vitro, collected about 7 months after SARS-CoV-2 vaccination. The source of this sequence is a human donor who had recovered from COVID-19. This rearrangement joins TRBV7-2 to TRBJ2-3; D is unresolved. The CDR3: CASSPRFDTQYF. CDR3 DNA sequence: TGTGCCAGCAGCCCCCGGTTTGATACGCAGTATTTT.